Each of the 21 T cell receptor beta chains below was sequenced from the same sample in a study of T-cell memory formation after mild COVID-19. TCRdb analysed the 5' RACE reads with MiXCR anew, one entry per CDR3 protein. This table has approximately 290,000 distinct CDR3 sequences, 15% appearing once. The sample taken for sequencing was PBMCs or a T cell subset sorted from them (not recorded which). The receptors were sampled from a man aged 18 to 29 who had mild COVID-19 (a few samples of this study predate the infection). Cell type and time point are not known.

The chain combines TRBV7-6 with TRBJ2-1; 10 bases fit TRBD2. The germline V gene has CDR1 SGHVS and CDR2 FNYEAQ. The CDR3 is 15 residues long. V lost 5 bases, J lost 9 bases, and 10 bases stayed unmatched. The CDR3 spells CASSQGSSGGPEQFF. The CDR3 nucleotides are TGTGCCAGCAGCCAAGGGTCTAGCGGGGGACCTGAGCAGTTCTTC.

This clonotype is classed as medium-sized (0.01 to 0.1%). Here the CDR3 reads CASSPQRGGRDTQYF. As DNA, the CDR3 is TGTGCCAGCAGCCCCCAGCGGGGGGGCCGTGATACGCAGTATTTT. The rearrangement links TRBV7-8 to TRBJ2-3; TRBD2 matches at 10 bases. With 5 bases clipped from V and 6 bases from J, the junction kept 8 bases outside the gene matches. The CDR3 runs 15 residues. CDR1 and CDR2 from the germline V gene are SGHVS and FQNEAQ.

This clonotype was counted a few times. This rearrangement joins TRBV6-5 to TRBJ2-2; 11 bases align to TRBD1. The germline CDR1 and CDR2 sequences are MNHEY and SVGAGI. V shed 7 bases and J 3 bases; nucleotides not matched to a gene: 10. The CDR3 contains 17 residues. This CDR3 is CASTPGGQGADTGELFF. The CDR3 DNA follows: TGTGCCAGCACCCCGGGAGGACAGGGGGCGGACACCGGGGAGCTGTTTTTT.

This clonotype turned up a few times. The genes are TRBV5-4 and TRBJ1-2; TRBD1 might be the D (5 bases). The CDR3 is 12 amino acids. The V end was cut by 2 bases, the J end by 6 bases, with 8 bases between. CDR1 is SGHNT, CDR2 YYREEE, per germline (reference sequence). The CDR3 spells CASSFSGNGYTF. Here the CDR3 DNA reads TGTGCCAGCAGCTTTTCAGGGAATGGCTACACCTTC.

This clonotype was detected only a few times. The V and J genes are TRBV5-6 and TRBJ1-2; 7 nucleotides match TRBD1. CDR3 length: 14 amino acids. Germline assignment: CDR1 SGHDT and CDR2 YYEEEE. The ends lost 2 bases at V and 7 bases at J; junction bases unmatched: 8. CDR3 sequence: CASSFPEGDSGYTF. The CDR3 nucleotides are TGTGCCAGCAGCTTCCCCGAGGGGGACAGTGGCTACACCTTC.

The chain uses TRBV27 and TRBJ1-5; weak D call: TRBD1 (5 bases). From germline, CDR1 is MNHEY and CDR2 SMNVEV (reference sequence). The CDR3 runs to 15 residues. Between the trimmed V and J ends, which lost 5 bases and 4 bases, there was a span of 15 bases. The CDR3: CASSGKGRMNQPQHF. The CDR3 region has the DNA TGTGCCAGCAGTGGTAAGGGACGGATGAATCAGCCCCAGCATTTT.

This clonotype has just a few counts. The chain has TRBV20-1 and TRBJ2-7, with 7 bases fitting TRBD1. The ends lost 5 bases at V and 5 bases at J; junction bases unmatched: 3. The CDR3 sequence is 11 residues long. Germline lookup yields CDR1 DFQATT and CDR2 SNEGSKA (reference sequence). CDR3: CSAGQVNEQYV. CDR3 nucleotides: TGCAGTGCTGGACAGGTCAACGAGCAGTACGTC.

The chain recombines TRBV28 with TRBJ1-1; 9 bases map to TRBD1. Germline-derived CDR1 and CDR2 are MDHEN and SYDVKM. V shed 3 bases, J shed 1 base, and the junction held 6 bases outside the gene matches. The CDR3 loop spans 16 amino acids. Here the CDR3 reads CASSLAPGQGNTEAFF. CDR3 nucleotide sequence: TGTGCCAGCAGTTTGGCCCCGGGACAGGGGAACACTGAAGCTTTCTTT.

In its sample, this clonotype was seen a few times. The chain is built from TRBV7-9 and TRBJ2-1; TRBD1 is a possible D gene (5 bases). Germline V gene lookup returns CDR1 SEHNR and CDR2 FQNEAQ (reference sequence). The V gene lost 7 bases and the J gene lost 8 bases, with 18 bases spanning the gap. CDR3 length: 14 amino acids. The CDR3 reads CASTTQATGHEQFF. CDR3 in DNA: TGTGCCAGCACCACACAGGCTACTGGACATGAGCAGTTCTTC. The full variable domain, with the rest looked up from reference TRBV7-9 and TRBJ2-1, is DTGVSQNPRHKITKRGQNVTFRCDPISEHNRLYWYRQTLGQGPEFLTYFQNEAQLEKSRLLSDRFSAERPKGSFSTLEIQRTEQGDSAMYLCASTTQATGHEQFFGPGTRLTVL.

The chain recombines TRBV7-7 with TRBJ2-3; the match to TRBD2 covers 13 bases. V shed 10 bases and J 4 bases; nucleotides not matched to a gene: 5. Germline-derived CDR1 and CDR2 are SSHAT and FNYEAQ (reference sequence). The CDR3 has 14 residues. The CDR3 is CATGTSGASDTQYF. CDR3 DNA sequence: TGTGCCACCGGGACTAGCGGGGCCTCAGATACGCAGTATTTT.

The gene calls are TRBV7-9 and TRBJ1-1, with a possible D match to TRBD1 (5 bases). Between the trimmed V and J ends, which lost 5 bases and 1 base, there was a span of 11 bases. The CDR3 sequence is 14 residues long. Germline assignment: CDR1 SEHNR and CDR2 FQNEAQ (reference sequence). The CDR3 region is CASSIHDRNTEAFF. For the CDR3, the DNA is TGTGCCAGCAGCATCCATGACAGGAACACTGAAGCTTTCTTT.

There are a few counts of this clonotype. The gene calls are TRBV29-1 and TRBJ2-7; tentative D call: TRBD1 (5 bases). Trimming pared 4 bases from V and 6 bases from J, leaving 13 bases between. CDR1 and CDR2 from the germline V gene are SQVTM and ANQGSEA. The CDR3 has 12 residues. The CDR3 DNA sequence: TGCAGCGTTGGCAGGGTGGATTCCGAGCAGTACTTC. Protein sequence: CSVGRVDSEQYF.

With respect to this clonotype: This may be a read error, as it is one base from a much larger clone. The conserved phenylalanine or tryptophan normally closing the CDR3 is absent here, so this likely arose from a read error. The J gene is TRBJ2-1, the V gene TRBV7-3; TRBD1 might be the D (6 bases). V gave up 5 bases and J gave up 10 bases, with 12 bases separating them. CDR1 SGHTA and CDR2 FQGTGA come from the germline V gene. The CDR3 is 12 amino acids. CDR3 nucleotides: TGTGCCAGCAGCGACCACAGGGACGAGCAGTTCTTA. The encoded protein is CASSDHRDEQFL.

This chain connects TRBV18 to TRBJ2-3; TRBD2 is a possible D gene (6 bases). V lost 3 bases, J lost 1 base, and 11 bases lay in between. Germline V gene sequence: CDR1 KGHSH, CDR2 LQKENI. CDR3 length equals 15 residues. The CDR3 loop is CASSPGGVGTDTQYF. The CDR3 DNA reads TGTGCCAGCTCACCGGGCGGGGTCGGCACAGATACGCAGTATTTT.

This chain uses TRBV7-9 with TRBJ2-1, with D perhaps matching TRBD1 (5 bases). Germline V gives CDR1 SEHNR, CDR2 FQNEAQ (reference sequence). V was trimmed by 5 bases and J by 6 bases, leaving 17 bases between them. CDR3 length: 15 residues. Here the CDR3 reads CASSGREGHFNEQFF. As DNA, the CDR3 is TGTGCCAGCAGCGGCAGGGAAGGCCATTTCAATGAGCAGTTCTTC.

The chain couples TRBV2 to TRBJ1-1; D remains ambiguous. This CDR3 spans 11 amino acids. Deletions cut 8 bases from V and 3 bases from J, with 7 bases between. Per germline, CDR1 SNHLY and CDR2 FYNNEI. The CDR3: CASGEDTEAFF. The DNA for the CDR3 is TGTGCCAGCGGGGAGGACACTGAAGCTTTCTTT.

The CDR3 protein is CASRLRLAGPDEQFF. CDR3 DNA: TGTGCCAGCAGACTTAGACTAGCGGGGCCAGATGAGCAGTTCTTC. This sequence joins TRBV6-5 and TRBJ2-1, with TRBD2 identical over 11 bases. The CDR3 sequence is 15 residues long. V lost 6 bases, J lost 8 bases, and 9 bases stayed unmatched. Germline lookup yields CDR1 MNHEY and CDR2 SVGAGI.

The rearrangement uses TRBV7-8 and TRBJ1-1; D remains unclear. V lost 4 bases to trimming and J lost 0 bases, with 12 bases between them. The germline gives CDR1 SGHVS, CDR2 FQNEAQ. This CDR3 has 15 amino acids. The chain's CDR3 is CASSSVVYMNTEAFF. For the CDR3, the DNA is TGTGCCAGCAGCTCAGTGGTTTATATGAACACTGAAGCTTTCTTT.

This chain connects TRBV10-3 to TRBJ2-3, with 14 bases that match TRBD2. Losses at the gene ends were 2 bases for V and 3 bases for J; bases not matched to a gene: 7. Germline CDR1 reads ENHRY; CDR2 reads SYGVKD. The CDR3 is made up of 18 amino acids. DNA for the CDR3: TGTGCCATCAGTGAGGCAAAGACTAGCGGGGGGGAAACAGATACGCAGTATTTT. As protein: CAISEAKTSGGETDTQYF.

This clonotype has a count of ten or more. V and J are TRBV3-1 and TRBJ2-3; D is unclear. This CDR3 contains 12 residues. Germline V gene lookup returns CDR1 LGHDT and CDR2 YNNKEL (reference sequence). Trimming cost V 1 base and J 5 bases, with 4 bases left between them. CDR3: CASSQVLDTQYF. DNA for the CDR3: TGTGCCAGCAGCCAAGTATTAGATACGCAGTATTTT.

In nucleotides, the CDR3 is TGTGCCAGCAGCTTCCGTCCTAGCGGGGGGGCAGATACGCAGTATTTT. It encodes CASSFRPSGGADTQYF. This chain uses TRBV7-3 with TRBJ2-3, with TRBD2 matching over 12 bases. The CDR3 is made up of 16 amino acids. The V gene end was trimmed by 3 bases and the J gene end by 4 bases; junction bases not matched to a gene: 5. Germline lookup yields CDR1 SGHTA and CDR2 FQGTGA.